A selection of T cell receptor beta chains follows, all from one sample in a study of Ad26.COV2.S vaccination and SARS-CoV-2 variants. Method: immunoSEQ multiplex PCR; TCRdb's copy keeps in-frame clones and lacks some. The sample lists some 320,000 clones, 86% occurring once. Sequencing was performed on peripheral blood, taken in a trial of Ad26.COV2.S vaccine versus placebo. All receptors derive from a person aged 18-60 years who received the Ad26.COV2.S COVID-19 vaccine or a placebo. Each CDR3 is given without its conserved first and last residue. A D gene is named only where the DNA matches it firmly.

ASRKQGAGTEAF,TRBD1,TRBV5-4,TRBJ1-1
ASSLGRQGYAEAF,NA,TRBV7-6,TRBJ1-1
ASSIASNEQF,NA,TRBV19,TRBJ2-1
ASSPRGSVLHNEQF,NA,TRBV18,TRBJ2-1
ASSLSPGISYEQY,NA,TRBV11-2,TRBJ2-7
SVGAAKETQY,NA,TRBV29-1,TRBJ2-5
ASIQGQNYGYT,TRBD1,TRBV2,TRBJ1-2
ASSFISGVGNTIY,NA,TRBV5-1,TRBJ1-3
ASSLRGRSNSPLH,NA,TRBV11-2,TRBJ1-6
ASSRQGLEAHEQY,NA,TRBV4-2,TRBJ2-7
ASRLAKDGTQY,NA,TRBV3-1/TRBV3-2,TRBJ2-5
ASGGPNNEKLF,NA,TRBV12-3/TRBV12-4,TRBJ1-4
ASSSFLQGLNGYT,TRBD1,TRBV18,TRBJ1-2
ASSRDRTSTDTQY,TRBD1,TRBV7-9,TRBJ2-3
ATSAAGNLVYGYT,NA,TRBV15,TRBJ1-2
ASSPLGEQF,NA,TRBV18,TRBJ2-1
SAARGETQY,NA,TRBV29-1,TRBJ2-5
ASTLYSNQPQH,NA,TRBV12-3/TRBV12-4,TRBJ1-5
ASSRGGVLSYEQY,TRBD1,TRBV3-1/TRBV3-2,TRBJ2-7
ASSLGLQGRETQY,NA,TRBV7-2,TRBJ2-5
ASSESGCGGKLNTEAF,NA,TRBV10-1,TRBJ1-1